This TCR beta chain was observed in a study of blood T cell repertoires in COVID-19. Authors' analysis steps: Estimated nucleated cell counts came from reference gene primer amplification. Using immunoSEQ multiplex PCR, the repertoire was profiled, and TCRdb retains in-frame clones only, with some absent. The D gene and trimming were derived from the DNA, and the V and J assignments and clone size from that table. The table includes tens of thousands of clones, roughly 93% detected once. CDR3 length: 15 amino acids. The V gene's germline CDR1 is SNHLY and CDR2 FYNNEI. V lost 8 bases, J lost 0 bases, and 17 bases lay in between.

The sample comprised peripheral blood. The chain has TRBV2 and TRBJ2-7; possible D gene TRBD2, 5 bases. The receptor comes from a woman between 70 and 85 years old with COVID-19, enrolled during active disease. This CDR3 is CASLREMTASYEQYF. The CDR3 bases are TGTGCCAGCCTAAGGGAGATGACGGCCTCCTACGAGCAGTACTTC. The whole variable domain, filled in from reference TRBV2 and TRBJ2-7, reads EPEVTQTPSHQVTQMGQEVILRCVPISNHLYFYWYRQILGQKVEFLVSFYNNEISEKSEIFDDQFSVERPDGSNFTLKIRSTKLEDSAMYFCASLREMTASYEQYFGPGTRLTVT.